This T cell receptor beta chain was sequenced during a study of blood T cell repertoires in COVID-19. The CDR3 has 18 residues. Trimming pared 6 bases from V and 7 bases from J, leaving 25 bases between. The germline CDR1 and CDR2 sequences are LNHDA and SQIVND (reference sequence). Generated by immunoSEQ multiplex PCR, the TCRdb table keeps only in-frame clones and is missing some. Counted here are 100,000 or so clones, approximately 93% occurring once; the ten biggest clones make up about 1%. The receptor comes from a man in his fifties or sixties with acute or convalescent COVID-19. The sample was peripheral blood. The chain has TRBV19 and TRBJ1-6; D not resolved. Here the CDR3 reads CASSTTGLLGRRNSPLHF. DNA for the CDR3: TGTGCCAGTAGCACTACGGGCCTCCTAGGGAGGCGCAATTCACCCCTCCACTTT.